This T cell receptor beta chain comes out of a study of early T cells in non-severe SARS-CoV-2 infection. Study context: Chains were not paired, and sequencing was done on bulk RNA from unsorted whole blood.

Individual cDNA molecules were tagged with unique molecular identifiers. TCRdb called the 5' RACE reads again in MiXCR, with one record for every CDR3 protein. Seen here are around 77,000 distinct CDR3 sequences, 12% observed once, and the top ten hold roughly a sixth. The ends were cut back, 5 bases at V and 5 bases at J, with 15 bases in the middle. This CDR3 is built from 14 residues. CDR1 and CDR2 from the germline V gene are SGHTA and FQGNSA. This clonotype was seen repeatedly, ten times or more. Sequencing used whole blood, obtained at baseline. This chain links TRBV7-2 with TRBJ2-5; the D call may be TRBD1 or TRBD2 (6 bases each). This clonotype was sampled from an adult who was a healthcare worker with PCR-confirmed SARS-CoV-2 infection or an uninfected control (not recorded which). The donor label of this sample is uncertain. The CDR3 sequence: CASSRQEGGETQYF. The CDR3 coding sequence is TGTGCCAGCAGCCGACAGGAAGGAGGGGAGACCCAGTACTTC.